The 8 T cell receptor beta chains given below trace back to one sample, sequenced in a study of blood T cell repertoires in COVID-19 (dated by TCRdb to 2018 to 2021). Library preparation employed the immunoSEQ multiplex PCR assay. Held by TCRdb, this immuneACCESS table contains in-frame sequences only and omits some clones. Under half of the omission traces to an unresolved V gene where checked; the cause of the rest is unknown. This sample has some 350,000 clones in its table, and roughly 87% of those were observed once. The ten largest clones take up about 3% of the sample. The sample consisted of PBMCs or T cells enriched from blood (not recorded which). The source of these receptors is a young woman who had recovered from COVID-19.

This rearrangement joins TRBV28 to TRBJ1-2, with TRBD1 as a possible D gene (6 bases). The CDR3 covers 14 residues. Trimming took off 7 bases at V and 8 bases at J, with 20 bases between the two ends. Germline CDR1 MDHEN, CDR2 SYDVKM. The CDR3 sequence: CASIIGGGDGGYTF. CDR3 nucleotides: TGTGCCAGCATCATAGGGGGGGGCGACGGAGGCTACACCTTC.

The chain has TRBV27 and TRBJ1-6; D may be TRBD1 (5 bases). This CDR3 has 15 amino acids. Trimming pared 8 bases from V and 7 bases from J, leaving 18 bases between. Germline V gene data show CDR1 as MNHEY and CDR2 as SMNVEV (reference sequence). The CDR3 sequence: CASSLGTTGNSPLHF. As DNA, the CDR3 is TGTGCCAGCTCCCTCGGGACTACCGGGAATTCACCCCTCCACTTT.

CDR3 sequence reads: CASSLTGHSNQPQHF. The CDR3 DNA reads as TGTGCCAGCAGCTTGACAGGGCATAGCAATCAGCCCCAGCATTTT. The rearrangement links TRBV28 to TRBJ1-5, with 7 bases identical to TRBD1. With V trimmed by 6 bases and J by 0 bases, 5 bases remained unmatched. This CDR3 has 15 amino acids. Germline lookup yields CDR1 MDHEN and CDR2 SYDVKM.

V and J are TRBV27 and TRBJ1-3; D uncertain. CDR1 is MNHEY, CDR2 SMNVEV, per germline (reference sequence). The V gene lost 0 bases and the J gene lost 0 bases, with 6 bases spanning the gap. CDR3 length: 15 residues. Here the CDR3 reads CASSLSAYSGNTIYF. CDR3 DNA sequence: TGTGCCAGCAGTTTATCAGCTTACTCTGGAAACACCATATATTTT.

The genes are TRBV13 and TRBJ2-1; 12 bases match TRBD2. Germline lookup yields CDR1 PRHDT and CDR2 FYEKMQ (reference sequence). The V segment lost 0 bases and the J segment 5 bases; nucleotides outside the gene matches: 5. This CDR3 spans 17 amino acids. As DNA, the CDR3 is TGTGCCAGCAGCTTAGGCTCCAGGACTAGCGGGGACAATGAGCAGTTCTTC. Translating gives CASSLGSRTSGDNEQFF.

The CDR3 nucleotides read TGTGCCAGCAGCCAAGCGGCAGGTAGTTCTTCGTGGGGCTACACCTTC. This sequence encodes CASSQAAGSSSWGYTF. The chain links TRBV3-1 (or the pseudogene TRBV3-2) to TRBJ1-2; D ambiguous. The CDR3 length is 16 residues. V lost 1 base and J lost 8, with 20 bases in between. CDR1 and CDR2 (germline): LGHDT, YNNKEL (reference sequence).

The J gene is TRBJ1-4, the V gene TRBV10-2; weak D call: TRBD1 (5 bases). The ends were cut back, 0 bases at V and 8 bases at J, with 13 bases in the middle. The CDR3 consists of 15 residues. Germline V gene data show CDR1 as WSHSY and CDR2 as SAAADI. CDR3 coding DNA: TGCGCCAGCAGTGAGTCAGGCGGGGGAAGGGAAAAACTGTTTTTT. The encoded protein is CASSESGGGREKLFF.

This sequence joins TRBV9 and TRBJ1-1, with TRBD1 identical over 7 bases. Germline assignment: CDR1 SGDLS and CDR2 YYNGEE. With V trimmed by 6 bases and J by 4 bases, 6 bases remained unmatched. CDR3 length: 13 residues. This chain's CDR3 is CASTRGQATEAFF. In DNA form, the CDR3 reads TGTGCCAGCACCAGAGGACAGGCCACTGAAGCTTTCTTT.